Listed below are T cell receptor beta chains from one sample, sequenced in a study of T cell responses to AZD1222 COVID-19 vaccine. This table comes from immunoSEQ multiplex PCR, and its TCRdb copy is limited to in-frame clones, with some not included. The data hold under 95,000 clones, with approximately 87% observed a single time. The source was peripheral blood, collected 28 days after the second AZD1222 dose. The origin of the receptors is an adult who received the AZD1222 COVID-19 vaccine. The CDR3 runs from the conserved cysteine through the conserved F or W. A D gene is named only where the DNA matches it firmly. Clone size, where shown, is once, few, many, or a class for clones that have expanded.

J	D	V	size	DNA	CDR3
TRBJ1-2	.	TRBV10-3	.	TGTGCCATCAGTGAGTCGGGGACAAGGTGGGGCTACACCTTC	CAISESGTRWGYTF
TRBJ1-3	TRBD1	TRBV9	once	TGTGCCAGCCGGGACAGGGGGGACACCATATATTTT	CASRDRGDTIYF
TRBJ2-1	.	TRBV29-1	.	TGCAGCGGAGTTAGGGGAGTAATTCACCCATCCGGGCAGTTCTTC	CSGVRGVIHPSGQFF
TRBJ2-6	.	TRBV2	.	TGTGCCAGCTACAGGGAGTCCTCTGGGGCCAACGTCCTGACTTTC	CASYRESSGANVLTF
TRBJ1-1	.	TRBV5-1	.	TGCGCCAGCAGCTCTAGGGTGAACACTGAAGCTTTCTTT	CASSSRVNTEAFF
TRBJ2-2	TRBD2	TRBV10-3	.	TGTGCCATCAAGGCGGGGGGCATCGTGAGCGGGGAGCTGTTTTTT	CAIKAGGIVSGELFF
TRBJ2-2	.	TRBV7-2	.	TGTGCCAGCAGCTGGGCGGAGCCCGGGGAGCTGTTTTTT	CASSWAEPGELFF
TRBJ1-5	.	TRBV28	.	TGTGCCAGCCATTTCGACAGTTTTGGCAATCAGCCCCAGCATTTT	CASHFDSFGNQPQHF
TRBJ1-3	.	TRBV4-2	.	TGTGCCAGCAGCCCGGGGGGGGGATCTGGAAACACCATATATTTT	CASSPGGGSGNTIYF
TRBJ1-2	.	TRBV5-4	.	TGTGCCAGCAGCCTTCAGTCGGGCGGAGTCCAGAACTATGGCTACACCTTC	CASSLQSGGVQNYGYTF
TRBJ2-7	.	TRBV19	few	TGTGCCAGTAGTATTAGAGGGCGGGTGTACGAGCAGTACTTC	CASSIRGRVYEQYF
TRBJ1-2	.	TRBV11-1	.	TGTGCCAGCAGCCCCGATACCCCCGGAGATGGCTACACCTTC	CASSPDTPGDGYTF
TRBJ1-5	.	TRBV4-1	.	TGCGCCAGCAGCCAAGGTTCGGGCAATCAGCCCCAGCATTTT	CASSQGSGNQPQHF
TRBJ1-1	TRBD1	TRBV6-5	.	TGTGCCAGCAGAAAAACAGGGGCGGGCACTGAAGCTTTCTTT	CASRKTGAGTEAFF
TRBJ1-2	.	TRBV2	.	TGTGCCAGCAGTCGAGGTGGCCCGGATGGCTACACCTTC	CASSRGGPDGYTF
TRBJ1-1	.	TRBV2	.	TGTGCCAGCAGGGACATTACCCCCCTGGGGGACACTGAAGCTTTCTTT	CASRDITPLGDTEAFF
TRBJ1-1	.	TRBV15	.	TGTGCCACCAGGAAGGGGGTGGGCACTGAAGCTTTCTTT	CATRKGVGTEAFF
TRBJ1-1	TRBD1	TRBV5-1	.	TGCGCCAGCAGCCCCCGACAGGGCGTTGAAGCTTTCTTT	CASSPRQGVEAFF
TRBJ1-2	.	TRBV6-2/TRBV6-3	.	TGTGCCAGCAGTTACAGGGCCCGGGGGAACTATGGCTACACCTTC	CASSYRARGNYGYTF
TRBJ2-5	.	TRBV7-9	once	TGTGCCAGCAGCCCTGCGGGCGGTAGAAAAGAGACCCAGTACTTC	CASSPAGGRKETQYF
TRBJ2-1	TRBD2	TRBV28	.	TGTGCCAGCAGCCCCAGCGGGGGGCGGTATGAGCAGTTCTTC	CASSPSGGRYEQFF
TRBJ1-2	.	TRBV28	.	TGTGCCACTACGACCCTAAACTATGGCTACACCTTC	CATTTLNYGYTF
TRBJ2-5	TRBD2	TRBV18	.	TGTGCCAGCTCACCTCTACCGGGGGGGAGATCGGGAGAGACCCAGTACTTC	CASSPLPGGRSGETQYF
TRBJ1-5	.	TRBV6-8	.	TGTGCCAGCAGCTTTCCATATCAGCCCCAGCATTTT	CASSFPYQPQHF
TRBJ1-2	.	TRBV28	.	TGTGCCAGCAGTTTAGCCGGGGGAAGGAGAGCTAACTATGGCTACACCTTC	CASSLAGGRRANYGYTF
TRBJ1-5	.	TRBV18	.	TGTGCCAGCTCACCACGCTTAGGGGGAAGTCAGCCCCAGCATTTT	CASSPRLGGSQPQHF
TRBJ2-3	TRBD1	TRBV29-1	.	TGCAGCGTTGAGGGGGATACCGACAGGGAAACCACAGATACGCAGTATTTT	CSVEGDTDRETTDTQYF
TRBJ2-3	.	TRBV5-1	.	TGCGCCAGCAGCCCGCCCCGGGACCCCTTCACAGATACGCAGTATTTT	CASSPPRDPFTDTQYF
TRBJ2-7	.	TRBV2	.	TGTGCCAGCAAGTCCACAGGCGGCGAGCAGTACTTC	CASKSTGGEQYF
TRBJ2-2	.	TRBV6-5	.	TGTGCCAGCAGTCGCGGGGACCCGGGGACCGGGGAGCTGTTTTTT	CASSRGDPGTGELFF
TRBJ2-7	TRBD1	TRBV6-5	.	TGTGCCAGCAGTTTCGGGACAGGGGTCGAGCAGTACTTC	CASSFGTGVEQYF
TRBJ1-2	TRBD1	TRBV6-5	.	TGTGCCAGCAATTCATGGACAGGGGATGGCTACACCTTC	CASNSWTGDGYTF
TRBJ2-6	.	TRBV6-4	.	TGTGCCAGCAGTGACGGACGTGCGGGGGGGGCCAACGTCCTGACTTTC	CASSDGRAGGANVLTF
TRBJ1-2	TRBD1	TRBV19	.	TGTGCCAGTAGTCAGGGACAGGGGATGCCCTTTTATGGCTACACCTTC	CASSQGQGMPFYGYTF
TRBJ1-4	.	TRBV28	.	TGTGCCAGCAGTTTGCCAGGGTCAACTAATGAAAAACTGTTTTTT	CASSLPGSTNEKLFF
TRBJ2-1	.	TRBV27	.	TGTGCCAGCAGTTTATCGGGTCTCGGGGGCCGGTCCTACAATGAGCAGTTCTTC	CASSLSGLGGRSYNEQFF
TRBJ1-2	.	TRBV28	.	TGTGCCAGCAGTGCCTCGAGGTCTGACTATGGCTACACCTTC	CASSASRSDYGYTF
TRBJ1-4	.	TRBV9	once	TGTGCCAGCAGCGTAGGAGGTATTAGGGAAAAACTGTTTTTT	CASSVGGIREKLFF
TRBJ1-6	TRBD1	TRBV27	.	TGTGCCAGCACGAAAGGACAGGGGTATTCACCCCTCCACTTT	CASTKGQGYSPLHF